This T cell receptor (beta chain) emerged from a study of beta chain features in type 1 diabetes (dated 2018 in TCRdb). In terms of the full investigation: No differences in mean age, gender distribution, total cell number or subset yield were found between patients and healthy donors. A total of roughly 100 million sorted cells were examined across all samples, and the number of cells per subset was strongly correlated with RNA yield. In the study, TCRB repertoires of sorted circulating CD4+ T cell subsets from recently diagnosed type 1 diabetes patients were compared with those of matched healthy donors. Regulatory and stem cell-like memory subsets were obtained from only 8 patients and roughly eight healthy donors, while naive and central memory subsets were obtained from all 30 or so donors.

Including the terminal cysteine and phenylalanine, the CDR3 comprises 17 residues. Kept here is only the CDR3 DNA, which spans 51 bases and is read in frame from base 1. Reading the germline V gene gives CDR1 MGHRA and CDR2 YSYEKL. Clipping removes 2 bases from V and 3 bases from J, with 9 as the unmatched junction base count. The entire amount of isolated RNA was reverse transcribed using the High Capacity cDNA Reverse Transcription Kit, so the sequenced TCRB transcripts were expressed ones. Deep immunoSEQ sequencing was applied to naive, central memory and regulatory T cell samples, giving an average of roughly 3.5 million total reads per sample. Sorted cells were lysed in RLT buffer, and RNA was extracted using DNase-treated RNeasy Micro or Mini kits according to cell number. To prevent cross-contamination, each cell subset was processed individually, whereas patient and healthy donor samples were processed jointly. The immunoSEQ multiplex PCR was used to amplify TCRB sequences from cDNA, yielding 87-bp fragments that span the CDR3 region. The amplicons were sequenced using the Illumina HiSeq platform. Under the source paper's analysis protocol: PCR bias was corrected computationally using synthetic template baselines, and reads within Hamming distance 2 were collapsed, with unmergeable singletons discarded. By aligning reads against IMGT, V, D and J genes, CDR3 length, and insertions or deletions at six rearrangement sites were assigned. Clonotype counts were normalized to sorted cell number within each subset before computing true diversity and Gini coefficients with the tcR R package. The overlap coefficient, calculated on TCRB nucleotide sequences, was used to measure repertoire sharing. Out-of-frame TCRB sequences from naive cells were analyzed to stand in for the pre-selection repertoire. Sourced from immuneACCESS, this table was stored by TCRdb with only in-frame sequences that have V and J called. A share of the clones is absent; for the studies checked, an unresolved V gene accounts for under half, and the remainder has no known explanation. The V and J calls and clone size are taken from that table; D and trimming were inferred from the DNA. This sample is represented by 600,000 or so clones; around 15% of them were singletons. The ten largest clonotypes hold roughly 0.04% of the sample.

Each donor gave one peripheral blood draw, averaging approximately 110 mL, which was collected into heparinised tubes. A BD FACSAria II and a panel including CD45RO, CCR7, CD25, CD127, CD95 and CD27 were used to sort naive, central memory, regulatory and stem cell-like memory CD4+ T cells. Purity was above 95% for every sorted population. PBMCs were isolated right away by Lymphoprep density gradient centrifugation and were stained directly, without culture. Samples were stained and sorted in pairs, with one healthy donor and one patient per experiment, so that batch effects were minimized. Paper-wide results and their limitations: A moderate but significant shortening of TCRB CDR3 length was observed in type 1 diabetes patients in all four CD4+ subsets. Because cDNA was sequenced instead of genomic DNA, activated cells with high expression could be over-represented, although the groups did not differ in activation or CD3 levels. Because the HLA sub-analyses included only small numbers of individuals, any influence of HLA type on TCRB rearrangement was left unresolved. PCR may preferentially amplify shorter templates, but because patient and control samples were amplified and corrected together, any resulting skew would affect both groups equally. The naive, central memory and regulatory TCRB repertoires appeared to resemble one another more closely among patients than among healthy donors. At VDJ recombination sites, patients with type 1 diabetes made fewer insertions and deleted more nucleotides, a pattern implying thymic rearrangement abnormalities.

This clone has only a few counts. Which antigen it targets is not known. Per-nucleotide qualities are absent, and no much larger clonotype sits a single base away. The sequenced sample consisted of naive CD4+ T cells from blood. Interpreted using the paper, the cell subset or site label stands for: true naive CD4+ T cells. The sequence is built from TRBV4-1 and TRBJ2-2; TRBD1 agrees with 7 junctional bases. The clonotype originates from a man aged 18 to 29 with type 1 diabetes. Here is the DNA: TGCGCCAGCAGCCAACCTACAGGGGTGAAATACACCGGGGAGCTGTTTTTT. The translation is CASSQPTGVKYTGELFF.